The rows below give T cell receptor beta chains drawn from one sample of a study of T cell repertoires in cytomegalovirus infection. TCRdb re-called the reads through MiXCR, storing one row per CDR3 protein. The data hold about 130,000 distinct CDR3 sequences, with approximately 30% observed a single time. Their recognized antigens are unknown. Material: CD8+ T cells from cultured PBMCs, obtained from culture after CMV antigen stimulation. These receptors originate from a human donor in good health (CMV status not recorded). Some clones in this sample may be carry-over from other donors' samples. Both conserved end residues are part of each CDR3. The order of the fields is D gene, J gene, V gene, clone size, CDR3 protein, CDR3 DNA. A D gene is named only where the DNA matches it firmly. Size values are once, few and many counts, or a class for expanded clones, and some rows have none.

TRBD2 | TRBJ2-7 | TRBV27 | - | CASSLSAGGAYLSYEQYF | TGTGCCAGCAGTTTATCAGCGGGGGGAGCCTACCTATCCTACGAGCAGTACTTC
- | TRBJ1-6 | TRBV12-3/TRBV12-4 | - | CASMGGSYNSPLHF | TGTGCCAGCATGGGGGGGTCCTATAATTCACCCCTCCACTTT
- | TRBJ2-3 | TRBV9 | - | CASSVTFVVGGPTDTQYF | TGTGCCAGCAGCGTAACCTTTGTGGTGGGGGGGCCCACAGATACGCAGTATTTT
- | TRBJ2-7 | TRBV29-1 | many | CSVLTTDSSYEQYF | TGCAGCGTTCTCACTACGGACAGCTCCTACGAGCAGTACTTC
- | TRBJ2-7 | TRBV7-8 | - | CASSSEGLYEQYF | TGTGCCAGCAGCTCTGAGGGACTCTACGAGCAGTACTTC
- | TRBJ2-5 | TRBV12-3/TRBV12-4 | - | CASRLTGLETQYF | TGTGCCAGCAGATTGACAGGCTTAGAGACCCAGTACTTC
- | TRBJ2-1 | TRBV4-1 | - | CASSQEGTYNEQFF | TGCGCCAGCAGCCAAGAAGGCACCTACAATGAGCAGTTCTTC
- | TRBJ1-4 | TRBV5-4 | - | CASSVDGGVATNEKLFF | TGTGCCAGCAGCGTTGACGGCGGCGTTGCAACTAATGAAAAACTGTTTTTT
TRBD1 | TRBJ2-2 | TRBV7-8 | - | CASSLELTGTGELFF | TGTGCCAGCAGCTTAGAATTGACAGGGACCGGGGAGCTGTTTTTT
- | TRBJ2-7 | TRBV6-6 | - | CASSSQRLNTYEQYF | TGTGCCAGCAGTTCTCAACGGCTAAACACCTACGAGCAGTACTTC
- | TRBJ2-1 | TRBV12-3/TRBV12-4 | - | CASSFSGGDEVDEQFF | TGTGCCAGCAGTTTTTCGGGGGGCGACGAGGTGGATGAGCAGTTCTTC
TRBD1 | TRBJ1-1 | TRBV7-8 | - | CASSLIHMTGAEAFF | TGTGCCAGCAGCTTAATTCACATGACAGGGGCTGAAGCTTTCTTT
- | TRBJ1-1 | TRBV5-4 | - | CASSTGEGVNTEAFF | TGTGCCAGCAGCACTGGGGAGGGAGTGAACACTGAAGCTTTCTTT
TRBD1 | TRBJ1-2 | TRBV2 | - | CASGTGPNYGYTF | TGTGCCAGTGGGACAGGGCCTAACTATGGCTACACCTTC
TRBD1 | TRBJ2-7 | TRBV20-1 | - | CSARDLGKNRGRLHVYEQYF | TGCAGTGCTAGAGATTTAGGGAAAAACAGGGGGCGACTCCACGTCTACGAGCAGTACTTC
- | TRBJ2-6 | TRBV28 | many | CASSSGTDYSGANVLTF | TGTGCCAGCAGTTCGGGGACTGACTACTCTGGGGCCAACGTCCTGACTTTC
TRBD2 | TRBJ2-5 | TRBV6-1 | many | CASSILAGGPRETQYF | TGTGCCAGCAGTATCCTAGCGGGGGGGCCTCGAGAGACCCAGTACTTC
TRBD1 | TRBJ2-7 | TRBV7-8 | few | CASSQTPGQGYEQYF | TGTGCCAGCAGCCAGACTCCGGGACAGGGGTACGAGCAGTACTTC
- | TRBJ1-5 | TRBV10-3 | - | CAISGSNSNQPQHF | TGTGCCATCAGCGGCAGCAATAGCAATCAGCCCCAGCATTTT
- | TRBJ2-1 | TRBV9 | - | CASSVVSGEGPYNEQFF | TGTGCCAGCAGCGTAGTATCAGGGGAGGGTCCCTACAATGAGCAGTTCTTC
- | TRBJ1-6 | TRBV5-1 | - | CASSLWTQSSYNSPLHF | TGCGCCAGCAGCTTGTGGACTCAGAGCTCCTATAATTCACCCCTCCACTTT
- | TRBJ1-2 | TRBV28 | - | CASRDSGTSINYGYTF | TGTGCCAGCAGAGACTCCGGGACGTCAATTAACTATGGCTACACCTTC
- | TRBJ2-1 | TRBV4-1 | - | CASSQGDFNEQFF | TGCGCCAGCAGCCAAGGGGACTTCAATGAGCAGTTCTTC
TRBD1 | TRBJ1-5 | TRBV7-2 | - | CASSSITGGSVPQHF | TGTGCCAGCAGCTCGATCACAGGGGGGTCGGTGCCCCAGCATTTT
- | TRBJ2-7 | TRBV11-2 | few | CASSIPLPPGEQYF | TGTGCCAGCAGTATACCTCTACCCCCTGGGGAGCAGTACTTC
- | TRBJ1-2 | TRBV5-5 | - | CASSLGDAQGYTF | TGTGCCAGCAGCTTGGGGGACGCGCAGGGCTACACCTTC
- | TRBJ1-2 | TRBV7-9 | many | CASSPDREYYGYTF | TGTGCCAGCAGCCCAGACCGCGAGTACTATGGCTACACCTTC
- | TRBJ1-1 | TRBV6-5 | few | CASSRYPEAFF | TGTGCCAGCAGTCGGTACCCTGAAGCTTTCTTT
TRBD2 | TRBJ2-1 | TRBV7-8 | few | CASSPLSVASGGYNEQFF | TGTGCCAGCAGCCCATTATCCGTGGCTAGCGGGGGCTACAATGAGCAGTTCTTC
- | TRBJ2-5 | TRBV7-8 | many | CASSLSRGIQETQYF | TGTGCCAGCAGCCTGTCCCGGGGCATCCAAGAGACCCAGTACTTC
- | TRBJ2-3 | TRBV5-5 | - | CASSFGLASTDTQYF | TGTGCCAGCAGCTTCGGCCTAGCGTCGACAGATACGCAGTATTTT
- | TRBJ2-7 | TRBV27 | - | CASSPHDRIPYEQYF | TGTGCCAGCAGTCCCCACGACAGGATCCCCTACGAGCAGTACTTC
- | TRBJ2-5 | TRBV18 | once | CASSRGGTQETQYF | TGTGCCAGCTCACGTGGGGGCACCCAAGAGACCCAGTACTTC
- | TRBJ1-1 | TRBV7-9 | few | CASSLTRGNTEAFF | TGTGCCAGCAGCTTGACCAGGGGGAACACTGAAGCTTTCTTT
- | TRBJ1-2 | TRBV4-1 | - | CASSHFSGYTF | TGCGCCAGCAGCCATTTTTCTGGCTACACCTTC
- | TRBJ1-1 | TRBV4-1 | few | CASSRRSGRGFQGTEAFF | TGCGCCAGCAGCCGAAGGAGTGGCAGGGGCTTTCAAGGGACTGAAGCTTTCTTT
TRBD1 | TRBJ2-2 | TRBV6-1 | - | CASSYILLGQGAGGELFF | TGTGCCAGCAGTTATATCCTCCTAGGACAGGGGGCTGGCGGGGAGCTGTTTTTT
TRBD2 | TRBJ2-3 | TRBV15 | - | CATRGGGGGTDTQYF | TGTGCCACCCGGGGGGGCGGGGGGGGCACAGATACGCAGTATTTT
- | TRBJ2-1 | TRBV6-1 | few | CASTGRVPHREQFF | TGTGCCAGCACCGGAAGGGTCCCACATAGGGAGCAGTTCTTC
TRBD1 | TRBJ2-7 | TRBV7-2 | many | CASSLAAGGNEQYF | TGTGCCAGCAGCTTAGCGGCAGGGGGAAATGAGCAGTACTTC
- | TRBJ2-3 | TRBV12-3/TRBV12-4 | - | CASSLHSTRTDTQYF | TGTGCCAGCAGTTTACACTCTACCCGCACAGATACGCAGTATTTT
- | TRBJ1-3 | TRBV5-1 | few | CASSLGPYGREDGNTIYF | TGCGCCAGCAGCTTGGGCCCGTACGGCAGGGAGGACGGAAACACCATATATTTT
TRBD1 | TRBJ1-1 | TRBV7-9 | - | CASSQRTGPNTEAFF | TGTGCCAGCAGCCAAAGGACAGGGCCGAACACTGAAGCTTTCTTT
- | TRBJ1-6 | TRBV2 | - | CASSERREGNSPLHF | TGTGCCAGCAGTGAACGGCGCGAAGGTAATTCACCCCTCCACTTT
- | TRBJ1-5 | TRBV20-1 | - | CSATGLSNQPQHF | TGCAGTGCTACAGGGCTGAGCAATCAGCCCCAGCATTTT
- | TRBJ2-7 | TRBV27 | few | CASSQDRYYEQYF | TGTGCCAGCAGTCAGGACAGATACTACGAGCAGTACTTC